This record looks at one T cell receptor (beta chain) sequence and its context. Its cognate antigen is unknown. TCRdb called the reads again in MiXCR, with one record for every CDR3 protein. This sample has fewer than 250,000 distinct CDR3 sequences; roughly an eighth occur once, and the top ten carry 1.5% to 2%. This record belongs to a study of T cell repertoires in cytomegalovirus infection. Study information: Carrying CMV and the relevant HLA type showed in public TCR beta signatures. Study conclusions and caveats: Public TCR beta family frequency separated CMV-and-HLA carriers, including in an independent cohort. HLA-C-restricted CMV clonotypes gave the most frequent clonotype in two of eight donors.

V was cut by 1 base and J by 13 bases, with 13 bases left in between. The CDR3 has 12 residues. CDR1 and CDR2 (germline): SGHTA, FQGNSA. This chain links TRBV7-2 with TRBJ1-1; D gene unclear. The sequence was collected from a human donor in good health (CMV status not recorded). Some clones in this sample may be carry-over from other donors' samples. Source material: PBMCs. The DNA of the CDR3 is TGTGCCAGCAGCTTAGATACTGGGCTGGATTTCTTT. As protein: CASSLDTGLDFF.